The present entry profiles one TCR beta chain with its context. The antigen is not known. At one end, the junction sequence differs from germline, possibly due to a read error. The germline V gene has CDR1 SGHDT and CDR2 YYEEEE. CDR3 size: 16 residues. Two-round multiplex PCR amplified TCR beta CDR3 from genomic DNA. Primers specific to each TRBV and TRBJ gene drove first-round PCR. TCRdb used MiXCR to reprocess the multiplex PCR reads, holding one entry per CDR3 protein. This table holds some 27,000 distinct CDR3 sequences, roughly two fifths found once. The data derive from a study of prognosis after radiotherapy for stage I lung cancer. The overall study: Medical inoperability was considered to apply to all enrolled non-small cell lung cancer patients. Stereotactic body radiotherapy was given without concurrent therapy in all patients. Study-wide points: Median unique TCR clones dropped from roughly 10,000 to 7,000 after stereotactic body radiation therapy. It was in patients who developed distant metastases that Shannon entropy after stereotactic body radiation therapy was lower.

This specimen was PBMCs, taken before or after stereotactic body radiation therapy (not recorded which). The J gene is TRBJ1-1, the V gene TRBV5-6; 11 nucleotides line up with TRBD1. This TCR came from a donor over 45 with non-small cell lung cancer. This CDR3 is CASNLDRGRVHGEAFF. The CDR3 nucleotides read TGTGCCAGCAACTTGGACAGGGGGCGCGTTCATGGTGAAGCTTTCTTT.